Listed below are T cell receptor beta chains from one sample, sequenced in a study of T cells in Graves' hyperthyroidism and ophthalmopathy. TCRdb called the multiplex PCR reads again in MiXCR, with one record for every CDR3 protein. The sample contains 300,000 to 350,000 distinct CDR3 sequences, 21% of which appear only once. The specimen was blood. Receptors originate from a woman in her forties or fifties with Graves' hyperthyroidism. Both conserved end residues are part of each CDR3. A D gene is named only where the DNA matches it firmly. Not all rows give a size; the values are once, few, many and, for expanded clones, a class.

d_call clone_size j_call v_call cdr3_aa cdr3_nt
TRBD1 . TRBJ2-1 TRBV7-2 CASERVDRGQYNEQFF TGTGCCAGCGAGCGGGTTGACAGGGGACAATACAATGAGCAGTTCTTC
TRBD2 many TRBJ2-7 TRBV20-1 CSARGLAIAEQYF TGCAGTGCCCGGGGACTAGCGATTGCCGAGCAGTACTTC
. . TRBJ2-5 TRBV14 CASSQRDRETQYF TGTGCCAGCAGCCAAAGGGACCGGGAGACCCAGTACTTC
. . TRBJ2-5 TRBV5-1 CASSPSGGFETQYF TGCGCCAGCAGCCCCTCCGGGGGTTTCGAGACCCAGTACTTC
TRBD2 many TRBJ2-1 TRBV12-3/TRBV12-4 CASKKREGYNEQFF TGTGCCAGCAAAAAGCGGGAGGGTTACAATGAGCAGTTCTTC
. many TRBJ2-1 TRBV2 CASSEEGGSYNEQFF TGTGCCAGCAGTGAAGAGGGGGGGTCCTACAATGAGCAGTTCTTC
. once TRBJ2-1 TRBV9 CASSVAPSPSGDEQFF TGTGCCAGCAGCGTAGCCCCTAGCCCCTCGGGGGATGAGCAGTTCTTC
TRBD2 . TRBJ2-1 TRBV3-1 CASSQGTSGNYNEQFF TGTGCCAGCAGCCAAGGGACTAGCGGGAACTACAATGAGCAGTTCTTC
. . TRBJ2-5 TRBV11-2 CASSQTHGETQYF TGTGCCAGCAGCCAGACCCATGGGGAGACCCAGTACTTC
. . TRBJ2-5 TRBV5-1 CASSLSGIQETQYF TGCGCCAGCAGCTTGTCGGGAATCCAAGAGACCCAGTACTTC
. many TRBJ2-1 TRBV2 CASSDLGRPYNEQFF TGTGCCAGCAGTGACCTGGGGCGGCCCTACAATGAGCAGTTCTTC
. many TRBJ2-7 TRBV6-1 CASKGFDEQYF TGTGCCAGCAAGGGGTTCGACGAGCAGTACTTC
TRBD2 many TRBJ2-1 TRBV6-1 CASSEELAGGPFEQFF TGTGCCAGCAGTGAAGAACTAGCGGGAGGGCCGTTTGAGCAGTTCTTC
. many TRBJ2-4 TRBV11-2 CASSSLGAKNIQYF TGTGCCAGCAGCTCTCTCGGTGCCAAAAACATTCAGTACTTC
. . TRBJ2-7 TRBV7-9 CASQYTSYEQYF TGTGCCAGCCAATACACCTCGTACGAGCAGTACTTC